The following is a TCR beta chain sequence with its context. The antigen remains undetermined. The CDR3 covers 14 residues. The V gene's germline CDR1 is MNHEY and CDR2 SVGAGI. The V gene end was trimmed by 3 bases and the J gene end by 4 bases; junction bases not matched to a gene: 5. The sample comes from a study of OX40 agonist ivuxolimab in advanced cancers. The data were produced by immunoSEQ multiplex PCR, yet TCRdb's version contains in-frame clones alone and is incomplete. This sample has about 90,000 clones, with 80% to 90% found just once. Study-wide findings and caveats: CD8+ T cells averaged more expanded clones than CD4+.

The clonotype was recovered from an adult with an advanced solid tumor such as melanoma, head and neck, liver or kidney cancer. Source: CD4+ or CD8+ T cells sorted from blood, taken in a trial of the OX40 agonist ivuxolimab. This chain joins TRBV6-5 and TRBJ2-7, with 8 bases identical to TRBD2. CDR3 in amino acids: CASSYFGRDYEQYF. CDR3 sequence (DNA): TGTGCCAGCAGTTATTTCGGGAGGGATTACGAGCAGTACTTC.